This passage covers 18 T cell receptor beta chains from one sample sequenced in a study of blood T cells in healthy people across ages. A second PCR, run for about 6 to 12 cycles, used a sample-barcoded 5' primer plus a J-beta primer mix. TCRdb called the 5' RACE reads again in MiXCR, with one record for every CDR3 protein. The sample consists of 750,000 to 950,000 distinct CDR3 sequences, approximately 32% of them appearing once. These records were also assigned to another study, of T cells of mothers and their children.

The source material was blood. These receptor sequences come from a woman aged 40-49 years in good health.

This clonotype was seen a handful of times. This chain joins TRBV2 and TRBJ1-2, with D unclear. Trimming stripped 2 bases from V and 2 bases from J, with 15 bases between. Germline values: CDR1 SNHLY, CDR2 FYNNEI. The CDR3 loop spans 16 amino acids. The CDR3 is CASSETRPNQNYGYTF. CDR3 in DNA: TGTGCCAGCAGTGAAACCCGGCCCAACCAAAACTATGGCTACACCTTC.

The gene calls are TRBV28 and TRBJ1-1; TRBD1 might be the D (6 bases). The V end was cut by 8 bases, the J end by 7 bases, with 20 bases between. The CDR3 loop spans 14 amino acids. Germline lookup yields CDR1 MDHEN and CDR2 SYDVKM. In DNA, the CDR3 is TGTGCCAGCCCATCCCCAGGGGCCAAGGGTGAAGCTTTCTTT. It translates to CASPSPGAKGEAFF. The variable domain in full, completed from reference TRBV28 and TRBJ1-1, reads DVKVTQSSRYLVKRTGEKVFLECVQDMDHENMFWYRQDPGLGLRLIYFSYDVKMKEKGDIPEGYSVSREKKERFSLILESASTNQTSMYLCASPSPGAKGEAFFGQGTRLTVV.

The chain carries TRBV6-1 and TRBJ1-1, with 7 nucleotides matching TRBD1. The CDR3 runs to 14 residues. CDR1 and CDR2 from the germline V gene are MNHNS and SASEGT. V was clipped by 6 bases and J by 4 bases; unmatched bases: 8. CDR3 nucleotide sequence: TGTGCCAGCAGCAGGGGACAGACCCTCACTGAAGCTTTCTTT. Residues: CASSRGQTLTEAFF.

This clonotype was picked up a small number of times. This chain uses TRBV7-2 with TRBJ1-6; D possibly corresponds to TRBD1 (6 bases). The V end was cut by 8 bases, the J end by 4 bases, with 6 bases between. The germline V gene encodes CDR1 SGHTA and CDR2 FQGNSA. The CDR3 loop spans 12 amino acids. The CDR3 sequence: CASGQYNSPLHF. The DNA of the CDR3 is TGTGCCAGCGGACAGTATAATTCACCCCTCCACTTT.

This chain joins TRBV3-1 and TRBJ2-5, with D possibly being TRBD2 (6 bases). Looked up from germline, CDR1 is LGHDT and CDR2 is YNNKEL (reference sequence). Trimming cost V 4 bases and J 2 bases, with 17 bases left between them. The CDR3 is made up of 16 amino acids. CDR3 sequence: CASSRFRGVQQETQYF. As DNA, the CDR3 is TGTGCCAGCAGCCGTTTTCGCGGGGTGCAACAAGAGACCCAGTACTTC.

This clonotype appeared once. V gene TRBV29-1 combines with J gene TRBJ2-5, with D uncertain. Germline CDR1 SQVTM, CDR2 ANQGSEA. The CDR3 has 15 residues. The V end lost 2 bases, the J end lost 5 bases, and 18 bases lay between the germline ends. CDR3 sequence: CSVETVTTRRETQYF. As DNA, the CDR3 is TGCAGCGTTGAAACGGTTACAACCAGACGGGAGACCCAGTACTTC.

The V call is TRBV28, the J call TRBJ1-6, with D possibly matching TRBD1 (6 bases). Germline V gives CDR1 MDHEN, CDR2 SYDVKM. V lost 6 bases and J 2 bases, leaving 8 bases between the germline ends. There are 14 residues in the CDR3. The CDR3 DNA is TGTGCCAGCAGGACAGGTCCCTATAATTCACCCCTCCACTTT. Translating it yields CASRTGPYNSPLHF.

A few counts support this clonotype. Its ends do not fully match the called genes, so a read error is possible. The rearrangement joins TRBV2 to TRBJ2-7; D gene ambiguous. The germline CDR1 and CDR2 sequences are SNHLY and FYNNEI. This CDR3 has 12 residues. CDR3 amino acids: CASSGVAYEQYF. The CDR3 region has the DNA TGTGCCAGTAGTGGCGTAGCCTACGAGCAGTACTTC.

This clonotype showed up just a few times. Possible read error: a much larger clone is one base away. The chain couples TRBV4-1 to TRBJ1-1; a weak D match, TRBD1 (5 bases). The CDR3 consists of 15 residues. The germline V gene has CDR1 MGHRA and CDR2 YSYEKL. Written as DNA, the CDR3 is TGCGTCAGCAGCCACACCGGCGGGGGGAACACTGAAGCTTTCTTT. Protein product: CVSSHTGGGNTEAFF.

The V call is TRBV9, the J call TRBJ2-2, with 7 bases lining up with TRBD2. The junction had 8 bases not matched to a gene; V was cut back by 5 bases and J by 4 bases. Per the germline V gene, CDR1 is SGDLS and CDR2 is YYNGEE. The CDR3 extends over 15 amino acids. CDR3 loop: CASRSGTATTGELFF. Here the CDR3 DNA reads TGTGCCAGCAGGAGCGGGACCGCGACCACCGGGGAGCTGTTTTTT.

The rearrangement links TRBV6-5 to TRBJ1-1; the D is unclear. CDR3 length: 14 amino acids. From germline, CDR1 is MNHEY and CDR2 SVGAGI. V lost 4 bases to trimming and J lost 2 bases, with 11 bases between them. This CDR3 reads CASSLGFPNTEAFF. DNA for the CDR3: TGTGCCAGCAGTTTAGGTTTTCCTAACACTGAAGCTTTCTTT.

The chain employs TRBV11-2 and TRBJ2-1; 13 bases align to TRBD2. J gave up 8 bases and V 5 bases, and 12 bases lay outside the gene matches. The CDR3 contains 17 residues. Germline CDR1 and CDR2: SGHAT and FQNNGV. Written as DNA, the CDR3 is TGTGCCAGCAGCCCCCGGACTAGCGGGGGCCCCGGGTATGAGCAGTTCTTC. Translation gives CASSPRTSGGPGYEQFF.

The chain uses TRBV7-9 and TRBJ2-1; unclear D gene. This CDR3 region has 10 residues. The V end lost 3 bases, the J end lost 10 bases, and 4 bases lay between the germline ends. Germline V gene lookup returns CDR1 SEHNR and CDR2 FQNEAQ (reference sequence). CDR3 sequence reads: CASSFPEQFF. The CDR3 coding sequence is TGTGCCAGCAGCTTTCCCGAGCAGTTCTTC.

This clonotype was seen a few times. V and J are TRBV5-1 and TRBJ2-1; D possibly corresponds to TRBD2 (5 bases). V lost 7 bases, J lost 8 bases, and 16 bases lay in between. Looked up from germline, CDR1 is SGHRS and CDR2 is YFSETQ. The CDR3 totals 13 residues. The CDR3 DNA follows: TGCGCCAGCCGATCGGACGCAGCGGATGAGCAGTTCTTC. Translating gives CASRSDAADEQFF. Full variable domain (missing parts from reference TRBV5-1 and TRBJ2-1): KAGVTQTPRYLIKTRGQQVTLSCSPISGHRSVSWYQQTPGQGLQFLFEYFSETQRNKGNFPGRFSGRQFSNSRSEMNVSTLELGDSALYLCASRSDAADEQFFGPGTRLTVL.

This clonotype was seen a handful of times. CDR3 sequence (DNA): TGTGCCAGCAGCCAAGAACCCTACCAGGGGACTTCGGGTGAGACCCAGTACTTC. This encodes CASSQEPYQGTSGETQYF. V usage is TRBV14 and J usage is TRBJ2-5; D may correspond to TRBD1 or TRBD2 (6 bases each). Trimming shortened V by 0 bases and J by 5 bases, and 22 bases separated the two germline ends. Germline V CDR1 and CDR2: SGHDN, FVKESK. The CDR3 runs 18 residues.

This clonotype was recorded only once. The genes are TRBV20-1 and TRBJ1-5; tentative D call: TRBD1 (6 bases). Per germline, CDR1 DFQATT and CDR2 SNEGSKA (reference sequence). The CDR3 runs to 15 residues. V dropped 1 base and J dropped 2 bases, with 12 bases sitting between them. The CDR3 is CSARVEGGGNQPQHF. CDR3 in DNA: TGCAGTGCTAGAGTGGAGGGGGGAGGCAATCAGCCCCAGCATTTT.

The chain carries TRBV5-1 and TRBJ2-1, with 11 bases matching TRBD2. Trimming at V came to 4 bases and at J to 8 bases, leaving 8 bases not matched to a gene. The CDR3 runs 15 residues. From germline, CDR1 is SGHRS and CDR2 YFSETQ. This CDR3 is CASSPTSGGLDEQFF. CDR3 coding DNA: TGCGCCAGCAGCCCCACTAGCGGGGGTCTCGATGAGCAGTTCTTC.

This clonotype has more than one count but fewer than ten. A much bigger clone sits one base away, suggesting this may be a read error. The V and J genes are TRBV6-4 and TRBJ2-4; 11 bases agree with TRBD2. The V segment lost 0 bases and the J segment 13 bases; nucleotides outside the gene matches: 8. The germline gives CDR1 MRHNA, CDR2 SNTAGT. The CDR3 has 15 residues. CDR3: CASSDSSGGADEQYF. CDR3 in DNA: TGTGCCAGCAGTGACTCTAGCGGGGGGGCTGATGAGCAGTACTTC.